This T cell receptor beta chain was recovered during a study of T cell responses to AZD1222 COVID-19 vaccine. Background on the study: Combined were second doses at about 4 or about 12 weeks. Overall study results and limits: Clonal diversity may have been underestimated, and the donors were mostly white British, with more females than males. Vaccine-associated CD4 TCRs spanned spike, dominant at 160-218 and 743-854.

The data were produced by immunoSEQ multiplex PCR, yet TCRdb's version contains in-frame clones alone and is incomplete. The sample consists of around 110,000 clones, roughly 84% of them appearing once. V dropped 5 bases and J dropped 9 bases, with 17 bases sitting between them. CDR3 size: 15 residues. Germline CDR1 reads MDHEN; CDR2 reads SYDVKM. About this clone: What it binds is not known.

The source of this sequence is an adult in good health. Specimen: peripheral blood, collected on day 0 of AZD1222 vaccination. This chain links TRBV28 with TRBJ1-6, with a possible D match to TRBD1 (5 bases). The DNA of the CDR3 is TGTGCCAGCAGTGTGGGGGAAGGGTTCAGTTCACCCCTCCACTTT. Protein: CASSVGEGFSSPLHF.